The next 8 T cell receptor beta chains were all read from a single sample in a study of shared clonotypes between healthy human individuals. CD45RO-negative CD8 cells positively selected for CCR7 made up the naive population, which excluded terminally differentiated effector memory CD45RA+ cells. Sequenced by immunoSEQ multiplex PCR; TCRdb stores in-frame clones only, minus some. The profile shows about 2.1 million clones, about 93% of them singletons. The material sequenced was naive CD8+ T cells from PBMCs. The receptors come from a man aged 18 to 29 in good health. Some clones in this sample may be carry-over from other donors' samples.

The chain joins TRBV9 to TRBJ2-1, with TRBD2 matching 12 bases. Germline V gives CDR1 SGDLS, CDR2 YYNGEE. The CDR3 sequence is 15 residues long. V lost 4 bases and J lost 6; bases outside the gene matches: 5. The CDR3 protein is CASSLRLAGVNEQFF. In DNA, the CDR3 is TGTGCCAGCAGCCTAAGACTAGCGGGAGTCAATGAGCAGTTCTTC.

This chain links TRBV28 with TRBJ1-5; possible D gene TRBD1, 6 bases. The CDR3 totals 13 residues. Germline assignment: CDR1 MDHEN and CDR2 SYDVKM. V lost 4 bases, J lost 4 bases, and 8 bases lay in between. The CDR3 loop reads CASSSTGNQPQHF. CDR3 coding DNA: TGTGCCAGCAGTTCCACAGGGAATCAGCCCCAGCATTTT.

For this clone: This specimen includes other DNA sequences encoding the same CDR3. The chain combines TRBV7-9 with TRBJ2-5, with no clear D. Gene TRBJ2-7 matches the end of the DNA better, so the J call may be wrong. The germline gives CDR1 SEHNR, CDR2 FQNEAQ (reference sequence). This CDR3 is built from 12 residues. The CDR3 coding sequence is TGTGCCAGCAGCCCCGGGCCCTACGAGCAGTACTTC. Amino acid sequence: CASSPGPYEQYF.

CDR3 sequence (DNA): TGTGCCAGCAGCCAGCCCGGGACAGGGAGCTCCTACGAGCAGTACTTC. It yields the protein CASSQPGTGSSYEQYF. This chain links TRBV4-2 with TRBJ2-7; TRBD1 agrees at 9 bases. The CDR3 consists of 16 residues. After removal of 3 bases from V and 0 bases from J, the junction contained 6 bases not matched to a gene. Germline V gives CDR1 LGHNA, CDR2 YNFKEQ.

This chain joins TRBV27 and TRBJ2-7; D possibly matches TRBD1 or TRBD2 (5 bases each). V was trimmed by 3 bases and J by 5 bases, leaving 14 bases between them. Germline-derived CDR1 and CDR2 are MNHEY and SMNVEV (reference sequence). The CDR3 extends over 14 amino acids. This chain's CDR3 is CASSFGGVLNEQYF. Written as DNA, the CDR3 is TGTGCCAGCAGTTTTGGGGGAGTTCTTAACGAGCAGTACTTC.

A note on this clone: The sample contains more than one DNA sequence encoding this CDR3. This CDR3 is CASSLVAGLNTEAFF. CDR3 coding DNA: TGTGCCAGCAGCTTAGTGGCAGGGCTTAACACTGAAGCTTTCTTT. The rearrangement uses TRBV7-9 and TRBJ1-1, with a weak D call TRBD1 (5 bases). The CDR3 has 15 amino acids. V was pared by 1 base and J by 2 bases, with 11 bases between. Germline V gene sequence: CDR1 SEHNR, CDR2 FQNEAQ (reference sequence).

The CDR3 spells CASSPGTSGNTYEQYF. The CDR3 bases are TGTGCCAGCAGCCCCGGGACTAGCGGGAATACCTACGAGCAGTACTTC. The chain joins TRBV9 to TRBJ2-7; 13 positions match TRBD2. Germline CDR1 SGDLS, CDR2 YYNGEE. The V segment lost 4 bases and the J segment 2 bases; nucleotides outside the gene matches: 6. The CDR3 totals 16 residues.

The chain combines TRBV7-8 with TRBJ2-1; D not certain. V was cut by 1 base and J by 5 bases, with 6 bases left in between. Per germline, CDR1 SGHVS and CDR2 FQNEAQ. CDR3 length: 13 amino acids. CDR3 residues: CASSLVWNNEQFF. The CDR3 DNA follows: TGTGCCAGCAGCTTAGTGTGGAACAATGAGCAGTTCTTC.